This T cell receptor beta chain stems from a study of PD-1 blockade in classical Hodgkin lymphoma. Notes on the study in general: Individuals who commenced nivolumab within less than 1 year of ASCT were excluded.

In regard to this clone: Its antigen remains unknown.

Sequencing was performed with immunoSEQ multiplex PCR; in TCRdb, only in-frame clones are kept and a portion is missing. The data hold about 93,000 clones, with 78% observed a single time. Time point indicated: cycle 4 day 1 (C4D1), after more than five weeks of nivolumab. Each patient's relapse followed autologous stem cell transplantation, and brentuximab vedotin exposure varied. V lost 2 bases to trimming and J lost 0 bases, with 6 bases between them. The CDR3 spans 14 residues. CDR1 and CDR2 (germline): LGHNA, YSLEER. The rearrangement joins TRBV4-3 to TRBJ2-3; D gene ambiguous. The material sequenced was peripheral blood mononuclear cells (PBMCs), taken before the fourth cycle of nivolumab. This receptor was obtained from a human donor with classical Hodgkin lymphoma. The CDR3 spells CASSQLHSTDTQYF. The CDR3 DNA reads TGCGCCAGCAGCCAATTACACAGCACAGATACGCAGTATTTT.